This TCR beta chain was obtained from a study of CD8 T cells in Susac syndrome (dated by TCRdb to between 2017 and 2020). For the study in its entirety: The study used repertoire sequencing to test whether antigen drove CD8+ T cell activation and differentiation in Susac syndrome. Study-wide conclusions, independent of this receptor: The number of individuals in the TCR sequencing and HLA analysis was recognized as being relatively small.

As regards this clonotype: No cognate antigen has been identified for it. No base qualities exist here, and no much larger clone lies one base off it.

The CDR3, from cysteine to phenylalanine, totals 15 residues. The kept DNA is CDR3 alone, 45 bases in frame from the first base. CDR1 and CDR2, looked up from the germline V gene (reference sequence), are DFQATT and SNEGSKA. Compared with germline, V lacks 5 bases and J lacks 4 bases; bases without a gene match: 8. Peripheral blood CD8+ and CD4+ T cells from healthy donors, Susac syndrome patients and multiple sclerosis patients were profiled by high-throughput TCR beta sequencing. Healthy donors were age- and sex-matched controls. Bulk CD8+ and CD4+ T cells were purified by magnetic negative isolation, while CD8+ TEMRA cells were enriched using FACS. Blood was collected in EDTA tubes and processed within 24 hours, with PBMCs isolated through density gradient centrifugation. PBMCs intended for TCR sequencing were cryopreserved in liquid nitrogen and thawed later in a water bath at 37 degrees C. The sorted or isolated CD4+, CD8+ and CD8+ TEMRA cells had a purity of 90% or higher.

RNA was extracted using the RNeasy kit, and about 0.5 to 1 ug of the RNA was reverse transcribed with random hexamers. The immunoSEQ multiplex PCR assay, which covers 54 Vbeta and 13 Jbeta segments, was used to amplify TCR beta CDR3 regions. Bias from PCR amplification was corrected by using a synthetic template baseline for primer optimization and for computational correction. In the original analysis: Reads were annotated to V, D and J genes according to IMGT and were analyzed with immunoSEQ Analyzer, with only productive sequences retained. To calculate clonality, Shannon entropy was normalized by log2 of the number of productive unique sequences and then subtracted from one. For each patient and control, public and private clones were evaluated within the 100 most prevalent clones. Clones were defined as Susac-specific when absent from the healthy and MS cohorts, from about 970 published viral clones and from other ImmuneACCESS disease sequences. TCRdb itself trimmed the public reads at Q25 with fastp, ran MiXCR and retained productive beta chains. Identical CDR3 proteins give one entry, which carries the most common genes and DNA. For this entry, the V and J calls and clone size follow TCRdb and not the study's own pipeline. For this sample the table gives about 120,000 distinct CDR3 sequences, of which roughly 94% were detected only once. Approximately 0.089% of the sample lies in the top ten.

Specimen: CD4+ T cells from PBMCs. The source of this sequence is a human donor in good health. The sequence is built from TRBV20-1 and TRBJ2-3; 11 central bases correspond to TRBD2. The DNA sequence is TGCAGTGCTCCAATAGCGGGAGGGATCGCAGATACGCAGTATTTT. Translation gives CSAPIAGGIADTQYF.